This paragraph reports one TCR beta chain. Its antigen is unknown. This specimen comes from a study of vaccination and CD4 T cells after COVID-19. The Oncomine TCR Beta short-read assay was applied to DNA of cultured CD4+ T cells. Each CDR3 protein is one row after TCRdb ran MiXCR on the PCR reads. The data hold 12,000 to 15,000 distinct CDR3 sequences, with roughly 39% observed a single time. V gave up 4 bases and J gave up 5 bases, with 20 bases separating them. Germline V gene lookup returns CDR1 GTSNPN and CDR2 SVGIG (reference sequence). The CDR3 contains 15 residues. General study findings and limits: The rise in median SARS-CoV-2-reactive clonotypes, from about 20 to 38, was not significant.

Treatment meaning: 10-day PBMC culture with coronavirus spike peptide pools or control peptides (ViraFEST assay). Days 3 and 7 saw half the medium swapped for fresh IL-2 medium. The sequence was collected from a human donor who had recovered from COVID-19. The chain joins TRBV30 to TRBJ1-2; D is unclear. Sample: CD4+ T cells from blood, cultured in vitro. The CDR3 region has the DNA TGTGCCTGGAATCTTGATCGACGCCAGCTGTATGGCTACACCTTC. Amino acids: CAWNLDRRQLYGYTF.